This TCR beta chain is drawn from a study of blood T cell repertoires in COVID-19. Study-level background: PBMCs, B-cell-depleted T cells, or T cells provided the cDNA or gDNA that made up the material.

Here immunoSEQ multiplex PCR was the method, and the copy in TCRdb shows in-frame clones only, minus some. In the table there are about 180,000 clones, roughly 80% of which are singletons. This CDR3 region has 13 residues. Germline CDR1 is SGHTA and CDR2 is FQGTGA. Trimming left V 5 bases short and J 1 base short, with 8 bases between. A word on this clone: In the same sample, other DNA sequences code for this CDR3.

The sample was PBMCs or T cells enriched from blood (not recorded which). This rearrangement joins TRBV7-3 to TRBJ1-1; possible D gene TRBD1, 5 bases. The TCR originated in a woman aged 40 to 50 with acute COVID-19. CDR3 sequence reads: CASSLDRNTEAFF. CDR3 DNA sequence: TGTGCCAGCAGCCTTGACAGGAACACTGAAGCTTTCTTT.